This T cell receptor (beta chain) was found in a study of blood T cells in healthy people across ages. Study-level findings and limits: Long-lived and aged donors differed, with more naive CD4+ cells and higher diversity in the long-lived. Researchers said unsorted PBMCs prevented a conclusive naive versus antigen-experienced comparison.

This clonotype turned up a few times. Its cognate antigen is unknown. This CDR3 is 13 amino acids long. V lost 4 bases and J lost 8, with 12 bases in between. Germline V gene sequence: CDR1 PRHDT, CDR2 FYEKMQ (reference sequence). Using a J-beta primer mix together with a sample-barcoded 5' primer, a second PCR was run for roughly 7 to 12 cycles. Via MiXCR, TCRdb re-called the 5' RACE reads, giving one row per CDR3 protein. Here the sample spans about 1.4 million distinct CDR3 sequences, 59% being singletons. This TCR was recovered from a man aged 18 to 29 in good health. The sample consisted of blood. The chain has TRBV13 and TRBJ2-1, with unresolved D. The CDR3 nucleotides read TGTGCCAGCAGCTCCACATCCTCCGATGAGCAGTTCTTC. The encoded protein is CASSSTSSDEQFF.